Listed below are T cell receptor beta chains from one sample, sequenced in a study of OX40 agonist ivuxolimab in advanced cancers. TCRdb's copy holds only in-frame clones and misses some; the assay was immunoSEQ multiplex PCR. The sample has fewer than 85,000 clones, roughly 86% seen once; the top ten hold 0.6% to 0.75%. The sequenced sample was CD4+ or CD8+ T cells sorted from blood, obtained in a trial of the OX40 agonist ivuxolimab. These receptors all come from an adult with an advanced solid tumor such as melanoma, head and neck, liver or kidney cancer. The CDR3 runs from the conserved cysteine through the conserved F or W. Each record gives: clone size, D gene, J gene, V gene, CDR3 DNA, CDR3 protein. D genes are given only for firm matches. For some rows the clone size is stated as once, few or many, or as a class when expanded; others skip it.

>once|TRBD2|TRBJ2-3|TRBV4-1
TGCGCCAGCAGCCAAGAGACTAGCGGGATAAGCACAGATACGCAGTATTTT
CASSQETSGISTDTQYF
>NA|NA|TRBJ2-1|TRBV6-1
TGTGCCAGCAGTGAACCGGGACTCCCGCCCAATGAGCAGTTCTTC
CASSEPGLPPNEQFF
>NA|TRBD1|TRBJ1-1|TRBV6-6
TGTGCCAGCAGTTCCGGGACAGGGGTGAACACTGAAGCTTTCTTT
CASSSGTGVNTEAFF
>NA|NA|TRBJ2-7|TRBV7-2
TGTGCCAGCAGCTTAGGTGGGGGGGCCCCTTACTACGAGCAGTACTTC
CASSLGGGAPYYEQYF
>NA|NA|TRBJ2-6|TRBV19
TGTGCCAGTAGTCCGGGACGGTACTCTGGGGCCAACGTCCTGACTTTC
CASSPGRYSGANVLTF
>NA|NA|TRBJ1-4|TRBV5-1
TGCGCCAGCAGCTTAGACATCTCTGAAAAACTGTTTTTT
CASSLDISEKLFF
>once|TRBD1|TRBJ2-7|TRBV7-2
TGTGCCAGCAGCCAGGGACAGCCAGGAGAGCAGTACTTC
CASSQGQPGEQYF
>NA|TRBD1|TRBJ1-5|TRBV10-1
TGCGCCAGCAGGGACAGGGGCTCGAATCAGCCCCAGCATTTT
CASRDRGSNQPQHF
>NA|NA|TRBJ1-1|TRBV6-6
TGTGCCAGCAGTTACGCGGACAGTCCGAACACTGAAGCTTTCTTT
CASSYADSPNTEAFF
>NA|NA|TRBJ2-6|TRBV9
TGTGCCAGCAGCCCCCGGGGCATGAATTCTGGGGCCAACGTCCTGACTTTC
CASSPRGMNSGANVLTF
>NA|TRBD2|TRBJ2-3|TRBV7-7
TGTGCTAGCAGCCCGGGGACTAGCGGGAGGACAGATACGCAGTATTTT
CASSPGTSGRTDTQYF
>NA|TRBD2|TRBJ2-3|TRBV28
TGTGCCAGCAGTCCCCCGCCCCCGGTGACTAGCGGGGGATACACAGATACGCAGTATTTT
CASSPPPPVTSGGYTDTQYF
>NA|NA|TRBJ1-1|TRBV7-2
TGTGCCAGCAGCTTATCTGCTAACAGCCCGAACACTGAAGCTTTCTTT
CASSLSANSPNTEAFF